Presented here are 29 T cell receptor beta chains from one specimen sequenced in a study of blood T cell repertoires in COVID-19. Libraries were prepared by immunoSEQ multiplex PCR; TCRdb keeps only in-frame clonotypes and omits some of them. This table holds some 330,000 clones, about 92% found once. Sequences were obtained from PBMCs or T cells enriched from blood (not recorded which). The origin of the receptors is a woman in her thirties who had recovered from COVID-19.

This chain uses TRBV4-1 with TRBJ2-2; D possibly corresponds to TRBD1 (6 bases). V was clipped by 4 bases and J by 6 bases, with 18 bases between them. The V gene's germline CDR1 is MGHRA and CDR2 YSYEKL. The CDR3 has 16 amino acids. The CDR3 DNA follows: TGCGCCAGCAGCCCCCTAGGCAGGGGTGGGGCCGGGGAGCTGTTTTTT. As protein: CASSPLGRGGAGELFF.

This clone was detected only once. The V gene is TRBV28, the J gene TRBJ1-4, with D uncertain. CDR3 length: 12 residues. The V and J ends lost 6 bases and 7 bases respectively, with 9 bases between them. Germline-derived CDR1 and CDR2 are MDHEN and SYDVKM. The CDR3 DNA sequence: TGTGCCAGCAGCCCCCGGGGTGAAAAACTGTTTTTT. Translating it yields CASSPRGEKLFF.

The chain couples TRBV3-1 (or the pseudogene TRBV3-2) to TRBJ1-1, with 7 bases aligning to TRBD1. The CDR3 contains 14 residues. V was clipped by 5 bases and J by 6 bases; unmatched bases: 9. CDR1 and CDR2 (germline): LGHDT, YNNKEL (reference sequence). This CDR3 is CASSNQGVRAEAFF. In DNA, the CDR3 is TGTGCCAGCAGCAACCAGGGGGTTAGGGCTGAAGCTTTCTTT.

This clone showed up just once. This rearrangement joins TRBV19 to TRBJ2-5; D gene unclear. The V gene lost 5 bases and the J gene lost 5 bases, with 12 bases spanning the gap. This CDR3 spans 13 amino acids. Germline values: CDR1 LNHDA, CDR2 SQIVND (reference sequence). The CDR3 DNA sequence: TGTGCCAGTAGTGGGCTTCTGATGGAGACCCAGTACTTC. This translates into CASSGLLMETQYF. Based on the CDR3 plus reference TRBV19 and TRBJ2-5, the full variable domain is DGGITQSPKYLFRKEGQNVTLSCEQNLNHDAMYWYRQDPGQGLRLIYYSQIVNDFQKGDIAEGYSVSREKKESFPLTVTSAQKNPTAFYLCASSGLLMETQYFGPGTRLLVL.

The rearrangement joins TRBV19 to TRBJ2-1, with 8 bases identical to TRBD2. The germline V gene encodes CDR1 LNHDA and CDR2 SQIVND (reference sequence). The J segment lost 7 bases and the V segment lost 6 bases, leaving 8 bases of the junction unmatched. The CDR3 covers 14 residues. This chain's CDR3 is CASSPTGGVNEQFF. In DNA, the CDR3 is TGTGCCAGTAGCCCCACGGGGGGGGTAAATGAGCAGTTCTTC.

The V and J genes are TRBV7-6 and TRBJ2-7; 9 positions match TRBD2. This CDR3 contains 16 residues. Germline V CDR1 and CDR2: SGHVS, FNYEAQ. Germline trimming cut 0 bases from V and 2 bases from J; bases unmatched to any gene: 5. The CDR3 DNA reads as TGTGCCAGCAGCTTAGCGACTAGCGGAGCCACCTACGAGCAGTACTTC. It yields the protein CASSLATSGATYEQYF. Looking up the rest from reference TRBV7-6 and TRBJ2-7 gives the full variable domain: GAGVSQSPRYKVTKRGQDVALRCDPISGHVSLYWYRQALGQGPEFLTYFNYEAQQDKSGLPNDRFSAERPEGSISTLTIQRTEQRDSAMYRCASSLATSGATYEQYFGPGTRLTVT.

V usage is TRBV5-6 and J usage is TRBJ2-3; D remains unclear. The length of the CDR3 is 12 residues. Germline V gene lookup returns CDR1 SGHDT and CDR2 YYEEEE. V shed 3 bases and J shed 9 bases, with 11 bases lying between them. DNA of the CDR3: TGTGCCAGCAGCTACGGGTACGGGACGCAGTATTTT. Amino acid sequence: CASSYGYGTQYF.

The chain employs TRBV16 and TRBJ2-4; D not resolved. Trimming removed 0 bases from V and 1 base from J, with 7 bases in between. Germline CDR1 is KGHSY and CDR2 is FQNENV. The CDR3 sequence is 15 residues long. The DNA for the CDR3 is TGTGCCAGCAGCCAATCGACTGCTGCCAAAAACATTCAGTACTTC. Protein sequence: CASSQSTAAKNIQYF.

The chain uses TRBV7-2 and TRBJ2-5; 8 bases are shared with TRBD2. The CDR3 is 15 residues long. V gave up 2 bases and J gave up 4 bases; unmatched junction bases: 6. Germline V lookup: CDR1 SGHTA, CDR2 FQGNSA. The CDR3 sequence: CASSLSRGGGETQYF. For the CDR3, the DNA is TGTGCCAGCAGCTTAAGTCGGGGGGGTGGAGAGACCCAGTACTTC.

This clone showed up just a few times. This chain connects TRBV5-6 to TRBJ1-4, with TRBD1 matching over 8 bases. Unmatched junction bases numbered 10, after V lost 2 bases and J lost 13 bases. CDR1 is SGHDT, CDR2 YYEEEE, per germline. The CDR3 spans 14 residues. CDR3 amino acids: CASSFYGPGTGLFF. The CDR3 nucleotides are TGTGCCAGCAGCTTTTATGGTCCTGGGACAGGACTGTTTTTT.

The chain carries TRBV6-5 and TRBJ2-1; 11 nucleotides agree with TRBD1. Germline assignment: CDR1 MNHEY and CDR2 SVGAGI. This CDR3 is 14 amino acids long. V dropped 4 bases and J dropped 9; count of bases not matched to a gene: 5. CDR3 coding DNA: TGTGCCAGCAGTTTAGGGACAGGGGGATTTGAGCAGTTCTTC. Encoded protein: CASSLGTGGFEQFF.

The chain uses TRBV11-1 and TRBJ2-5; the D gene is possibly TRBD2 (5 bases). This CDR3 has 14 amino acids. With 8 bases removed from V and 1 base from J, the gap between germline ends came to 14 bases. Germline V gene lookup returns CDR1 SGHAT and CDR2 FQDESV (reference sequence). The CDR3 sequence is CASAHGETQETQYF. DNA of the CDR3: TGTGCCAGCGCCCACGGGGAAACCCAAGAGACCCAGTACTTC.

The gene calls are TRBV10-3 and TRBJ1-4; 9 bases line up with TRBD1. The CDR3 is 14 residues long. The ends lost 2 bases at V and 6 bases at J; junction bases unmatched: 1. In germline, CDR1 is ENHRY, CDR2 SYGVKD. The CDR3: CAISERTGDEKLFF. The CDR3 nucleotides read TGTGCCATCAGTGAGAGGACAGGGGATGAAAAACTGTTTTTT.

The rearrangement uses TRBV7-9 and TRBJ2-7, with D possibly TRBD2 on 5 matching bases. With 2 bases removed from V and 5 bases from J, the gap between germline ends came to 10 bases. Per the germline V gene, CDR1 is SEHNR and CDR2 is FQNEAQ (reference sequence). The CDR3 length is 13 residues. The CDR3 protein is CASSLRGLDEQYF. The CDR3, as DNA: TGTGCCAGCAGCTTACGAGGGTTAGACGAGCAGTACTTC. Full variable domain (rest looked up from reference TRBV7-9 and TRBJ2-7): DTGVSQNPRHKITKRGQNVTFRCDPISEHNRLYWYRQTLGQGPEFLTYFQNEAQLEKSRLLSDRFSAERPKGSFSTLEIQRTEQGDSAMYLCASSLRGLDEQYFGPGTRLTVT.

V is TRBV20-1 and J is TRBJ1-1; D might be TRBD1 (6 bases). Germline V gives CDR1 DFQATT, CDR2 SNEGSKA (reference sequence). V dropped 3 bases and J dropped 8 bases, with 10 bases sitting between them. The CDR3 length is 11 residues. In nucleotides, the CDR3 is TGCAGTGCTAGTGATACAGGGGAAGCTTTCTTT. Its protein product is CSASDTGEAFF.

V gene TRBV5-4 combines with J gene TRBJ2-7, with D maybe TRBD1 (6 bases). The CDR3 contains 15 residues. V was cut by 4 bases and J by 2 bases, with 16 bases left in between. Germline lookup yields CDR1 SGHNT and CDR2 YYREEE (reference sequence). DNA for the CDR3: TGTGCCAGCAGCAGGGACACAACTTCCACCTACGAGCAGTACTTC. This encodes CASSRDTTSTYEQYF.

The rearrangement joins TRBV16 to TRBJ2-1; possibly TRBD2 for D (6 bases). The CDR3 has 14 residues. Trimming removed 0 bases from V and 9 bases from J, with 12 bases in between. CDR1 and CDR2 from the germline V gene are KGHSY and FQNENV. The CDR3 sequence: CASSQSEGRGEQFF. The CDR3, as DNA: TGTGCCAGCAGCCAATCTGAGGGGCGGGGTGAGCAGTTCTTC.

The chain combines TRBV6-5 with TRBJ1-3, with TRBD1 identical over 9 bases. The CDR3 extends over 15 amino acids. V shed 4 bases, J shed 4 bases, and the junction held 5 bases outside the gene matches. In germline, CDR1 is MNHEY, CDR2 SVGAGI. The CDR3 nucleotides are TGTGCCAGCAGTTCGGGGGACAGGGTAGGAAACACCATATATTTT. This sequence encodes CASSSGDRVGNTIYF.

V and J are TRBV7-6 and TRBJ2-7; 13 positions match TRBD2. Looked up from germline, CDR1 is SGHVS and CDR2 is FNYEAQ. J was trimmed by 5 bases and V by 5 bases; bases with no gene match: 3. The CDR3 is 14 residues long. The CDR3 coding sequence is TGTGCCAGCAGCCACGGACTAGCGGGGGACGAGCAGTACTTC. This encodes CASSHGLAGDEQYF.

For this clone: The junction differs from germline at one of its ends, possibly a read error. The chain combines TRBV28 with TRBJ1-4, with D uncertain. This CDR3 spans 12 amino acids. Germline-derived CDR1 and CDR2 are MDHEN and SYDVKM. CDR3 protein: CASSPSLEKLFF. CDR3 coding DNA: TGTGCCAGCAGTCCGAGCCTTGAAAAACTGTTCTTT.

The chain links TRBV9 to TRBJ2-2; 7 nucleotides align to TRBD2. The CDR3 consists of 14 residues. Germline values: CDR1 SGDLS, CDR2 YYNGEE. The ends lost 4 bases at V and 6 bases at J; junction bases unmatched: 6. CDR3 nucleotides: TGTGCCAGCAGCCCCCGGGGGGAGCCCGGGGAGCTGTTTTTT. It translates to CASSPRGEPGELFF.

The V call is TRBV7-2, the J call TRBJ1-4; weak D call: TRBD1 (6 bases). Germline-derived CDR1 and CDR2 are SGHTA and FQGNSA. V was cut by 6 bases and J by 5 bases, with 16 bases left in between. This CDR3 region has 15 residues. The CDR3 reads CASRRQQGSNEKLFF. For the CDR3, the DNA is TGTGCCAGCAGGCGCCAACAGGGATCAAATGAAAAACTGTTTTTT.

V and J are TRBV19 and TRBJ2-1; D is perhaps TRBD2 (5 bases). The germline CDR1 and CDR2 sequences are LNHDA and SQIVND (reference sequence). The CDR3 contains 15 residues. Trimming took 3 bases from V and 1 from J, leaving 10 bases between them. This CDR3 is CASSIMSGSYNEQFF. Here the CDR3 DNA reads TGTGCCAGTAGTATTATGAGCGGATCCTACAATGAGCAGTTCTTC.

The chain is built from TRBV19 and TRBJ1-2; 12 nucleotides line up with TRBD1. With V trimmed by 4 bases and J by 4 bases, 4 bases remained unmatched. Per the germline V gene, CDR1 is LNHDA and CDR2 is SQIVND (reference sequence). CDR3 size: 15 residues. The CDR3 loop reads CASSTGTGGFYGYTF. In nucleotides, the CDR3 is TGTGCCAGTAGTACCGGGACAGGGGGCTTCTATGGCTACACCTTC.

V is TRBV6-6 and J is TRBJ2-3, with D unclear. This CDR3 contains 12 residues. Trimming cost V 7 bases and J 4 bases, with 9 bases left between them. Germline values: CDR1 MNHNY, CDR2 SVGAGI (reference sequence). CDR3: CASTNSPDTQYF. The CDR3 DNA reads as TGTGCCAGCACCAACTCACCAGATACGCAGTATTTT.

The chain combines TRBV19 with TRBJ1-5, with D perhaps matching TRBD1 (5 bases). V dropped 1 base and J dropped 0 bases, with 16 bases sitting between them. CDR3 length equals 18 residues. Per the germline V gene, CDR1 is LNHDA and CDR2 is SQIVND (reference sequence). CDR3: CASSIVRVGRYSNQPQHF. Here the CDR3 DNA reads TGTGCCAGTAGTATAGTCAGGGTTGGAAGATATAGCAATCAGCCCCAGCATTTT. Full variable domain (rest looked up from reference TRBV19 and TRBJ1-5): DGGITQSPKYLFRKEGQNVTLSCEQNLNHDAMYWYRQDPGQGLRLIYYSQIVNDFQKGDIAEGYSVSREKKESFPLTVTSAQKNPTAFYLCASSIVRVGRYSNQPQHFGDGTRLSIL.

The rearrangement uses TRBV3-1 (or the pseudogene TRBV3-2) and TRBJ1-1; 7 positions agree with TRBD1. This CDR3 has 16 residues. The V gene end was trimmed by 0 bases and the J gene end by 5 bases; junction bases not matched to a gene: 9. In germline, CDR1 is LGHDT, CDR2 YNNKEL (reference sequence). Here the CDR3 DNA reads TGTGCCAGCAGCCAAGATCGCTCAGGGGGTCCAACTGAAGCTTTCTTT. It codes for CASSQDRSGGPTEAFF.

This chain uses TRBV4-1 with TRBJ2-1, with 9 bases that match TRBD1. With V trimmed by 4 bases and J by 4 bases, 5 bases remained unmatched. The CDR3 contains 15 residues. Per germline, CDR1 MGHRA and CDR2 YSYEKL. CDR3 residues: CASSLGQGTYNEQFF. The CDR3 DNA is TGCGCCAGCAGCCTGGGACAGGGAACGTACAATGAGCAGTTCTTC.

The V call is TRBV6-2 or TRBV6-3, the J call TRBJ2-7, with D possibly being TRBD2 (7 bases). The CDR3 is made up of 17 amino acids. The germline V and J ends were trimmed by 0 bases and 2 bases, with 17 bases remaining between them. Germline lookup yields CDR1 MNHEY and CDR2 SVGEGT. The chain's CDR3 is CASSYSFVRGRTYEQYF. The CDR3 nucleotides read TGTGCCAGCAGTTACTCGTTCGTGCGGGGGCGTACCTACGAGCAGTACTTC.